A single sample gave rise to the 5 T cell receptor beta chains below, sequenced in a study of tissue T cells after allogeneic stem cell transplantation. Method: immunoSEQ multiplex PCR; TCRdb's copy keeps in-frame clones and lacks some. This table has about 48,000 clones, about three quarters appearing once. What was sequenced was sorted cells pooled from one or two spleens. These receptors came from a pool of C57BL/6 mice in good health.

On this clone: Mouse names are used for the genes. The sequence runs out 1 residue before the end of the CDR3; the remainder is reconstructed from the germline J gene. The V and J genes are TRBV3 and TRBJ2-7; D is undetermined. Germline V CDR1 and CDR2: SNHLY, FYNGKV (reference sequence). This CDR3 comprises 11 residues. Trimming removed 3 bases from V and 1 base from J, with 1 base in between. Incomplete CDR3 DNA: TGTGCCAGCAGCTTTTCCTATGAACAGTAC. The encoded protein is CASSFSYEQY. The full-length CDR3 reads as CASSFSYEQYF.

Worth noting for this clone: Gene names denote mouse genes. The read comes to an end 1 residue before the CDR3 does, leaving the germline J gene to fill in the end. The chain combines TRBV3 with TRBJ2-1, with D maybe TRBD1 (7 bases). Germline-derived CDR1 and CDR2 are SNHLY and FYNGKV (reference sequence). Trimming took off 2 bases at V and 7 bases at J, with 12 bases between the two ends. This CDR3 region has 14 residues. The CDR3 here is CASSLSRGEAEQFF. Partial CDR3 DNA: TGTGCCAGCAGCTTATCCAGGGGGGAGGCTGAGCAGTTC.

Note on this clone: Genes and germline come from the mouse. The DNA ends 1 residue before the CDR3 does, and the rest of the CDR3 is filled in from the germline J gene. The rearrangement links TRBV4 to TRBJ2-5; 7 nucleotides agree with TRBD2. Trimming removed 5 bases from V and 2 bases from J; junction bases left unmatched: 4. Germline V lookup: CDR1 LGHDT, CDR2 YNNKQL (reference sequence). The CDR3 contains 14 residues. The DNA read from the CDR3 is TGTGCCAGCAGCGCCCCTGGGGGCCAAGACACCCAGTAC. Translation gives CASSAPGGQDTQY. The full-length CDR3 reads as CASSAPGGQDTQYF.

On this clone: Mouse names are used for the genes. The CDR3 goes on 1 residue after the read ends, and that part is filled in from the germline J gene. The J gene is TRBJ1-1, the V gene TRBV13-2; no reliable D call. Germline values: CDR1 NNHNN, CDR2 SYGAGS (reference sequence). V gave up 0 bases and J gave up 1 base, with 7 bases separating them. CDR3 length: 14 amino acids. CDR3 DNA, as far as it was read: TGTGCCAGCGGTGATGCGGCAAGAAACACAGAAGTCTTC. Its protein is CASGDAARNTEVF. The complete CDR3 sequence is CASGDAARNTEVFF.

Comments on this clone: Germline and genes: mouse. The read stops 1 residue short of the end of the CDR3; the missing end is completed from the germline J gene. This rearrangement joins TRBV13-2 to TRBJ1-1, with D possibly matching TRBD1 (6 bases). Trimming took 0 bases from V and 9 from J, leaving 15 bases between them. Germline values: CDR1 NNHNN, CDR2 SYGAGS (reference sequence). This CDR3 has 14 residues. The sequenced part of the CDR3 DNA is TGTGCCAGCGGTGATGCGCCGGGGGCGCGACAAGTCTTC. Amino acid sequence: CASGDAPGARQVF. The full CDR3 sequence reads CASGDAPGARQVFF.